Following are 21 T cell receptor beta chains from one sample sequenced in a study of blood T cell repertoires in COVID-19. The data were produced by immunoSEQ multiplex PCR, yet TCRdb's version contains in-frame clones alone and is incomplete. The table lists some 150,000 clones, approximately 80% of them singletons. The sample taken for sequencing was PBMCs or T cells enriched from blood (not recorded which). Receptor source: a woman aged 35 to 49 who had recovered from COVID-19.

This sequence joins TRBV19 and TRBJ1-1, with a possible D match to TRBD1 (6 bases). The CDR3 consists of 11 residues. Germline lookup yields CDR1 LNHDA and CDR2 SQIVND (reference sequence). With 5 bases removed from V and 11 bases from J, the gap between germline ends came to 12 bases. Here the CDR3 reads CASSPGGGAFF. The CDR3 DNA sequence: TGTGCCAGTAGTCCGGGGGGCGGTGCTTTCTTT.

The V gene is TRBV7-2, the J gene TRBJ2-2; no reliable D call. Per germline, CDR1 SGHTA and CDR2 FQGNSA. This CDR3 is 14 amino acids long. V was trimmed by 1 base and J by 6 bases, leaving 9 bases between them. In nucleotides, the CDR3 is TGTGCCAGCAGCTTAGACCCGGTGGCCGGGGAGCTGTTTTTT. This translates into CASSLDPVAGELFF.

This clone was observed a single time. This sequence joins TRBV20-1 and TRBJ1-3; D possibly corresponds to TRBD1 (6 bases). This CDR3 comprises 16 residues. The germline gives CDR1 DFQATT, CDR2 SNEGSKA (reference sequence). V was cut by 3 bases and J by 2 bases, with 17 bases left in between. Here the CDR3 DNA reads TGCAGTGCTAGTGAACCGGACAGTCCCACTGGAAACACCATATATTTT. The encoded protein is CSASEPDSPTGNTIYF.

A few counts support this clone. The rearrangement joins TRBV5-1 to TRBJ2-2, with 7 bases matching TRBD1. This CDR3 spans 20 amino acids. V dropped 1 base and J dropped 6; count of bases not matched to a gene: 21. Germline V gives CDR1 SGHRS, CDR2 YFSETQ. CDR3 sequence: CASSLNRDRPLGPKSGELFF. CDR3 in DNA: TGCGCCAGCAGCTTGAATCGGGACAGACCCCTAGGACCGAAGTCCGGGGAGCTGTTTTTT. Complete variable domain (other parts from reference TRBV5-1 and TRBJ2-2): KAGVTQTPRYLIKTRGQQVTLSCSPISGHRSVSWYQQTPGQGLQFLFEYFSETQRNKGNFPGRFSGRQFSNSRSEMNVSTLELGDSALYLCASSLNRDRPLGPKSGELFFGEGSRLTVL.

The chain is built from TRBV6-5 and TRBJ1-1, with 9 positions matching TRBD1. The germline V gene has CDR1 MNHEY and CDR2 SVGAGI. The CDR3 runs to 14 residues. The J segment lost 5 bases and the V segment lost 6 bases, leaving 7 bases of the junction unmatched. In DNA, the CDR3 is TGTGCCAGCAGCTTGCTGGACAGGGGAACTGAAGCTTTCTTT. Translation: CASSLLDRGTEAFF.

The count of this clone is one. V is TRBV3-1 (or the pseudogene TRBV3-2) and J is TRBJ2-3, with 8 bases aligning to TRBD2. The CDR3 contains 17 residues. The V gene's germline CDR1 is LGHDT and CDR2 YNNKEL (reference sequence). Trimming at V came to 0 bases and at J to 3 bases, leaving 8 bases not matched to a gene. Written as DNA, the CDR3 is TGTGCCAGCAGCCAAGATCCAGCGGGAGTTGGGACAGATACGCAGTATTTT. Its protein product is CASSQDPAGVGTDTQYF.

V usage is TRBV7-3 and J usage is TRBJ2-1; TRBD2 matches at 8 bases. V lost 5 bases to trimming and J lost 8 bases; unmatched junction nucleotides: 11. Germline loops: CDR1 SGHTA, CDR2 FQGTGA. The CDR3 length is 15 residues. The DNA of the CDR3 is TGTGCCAGCAGCCCAACCGGGACTAGTTTTGATGAGCAGTTCTTC. Its translation: CASSPTGTSFDEQFF.

The J gene is TRBJ1-1, the V gene TRBV4-1, with 7 bases matching TRBD1. Looked up from germline, CDR1 is MGHRA and CDR2 is YSYEKL. V gave up 0 bases and J gave up 11 bases; unmatched junction bases: 3. The CDR3 totals 12 residues. The CDR3 spells CASSQDEGAAFF. The CDR3 bases are TGCGCCAGCAGCCAAGACGAGGGGGCGGCTTTCTTT.

The chain is built from TRBV18 and TRBJ2-1; 9 bases are a match to TRBD1. V lost 3 bases and J lost 6; bases outside the gene matches: 6. This CDR3 is built from 15 residues. Germline V gene lookup returns CDR1 KGHSH and CDR2 LQKENI. CDR3 protein: CASSPGTGTANEQFF. The CDR3 nucleotides are TGTGCCAGCTCACCTGGGACAGGGACGGCCAATGAGCAGTTCTTC.

The chain joins TRBV6-5 to TRBJ1-1, with a possible D match to TRBD1 (6 bases). With 2 bases removed from V and 1 base from J, the gap between germline ends came to 8 bases. The germline gives CDR1 MNHEY, CDR2 SVGAGI. The CDR3 spans 14 residues. The CDR3 reads CASSYPDRNTEAFF. DNA of the CDR3: TGTGCCAGCAGTTACCCGGACAGGAACACTGAAGCTTTCTTT.

The gene calls are TRBV6-5 and TRBJ2-5; maybe TRBD1 (6 bases). V was trimmed by 7 bases and J by 5 bases, leaving 20 bases between them. Germline V gene data show CDR1 as MNHEY and CDR2 as SVGAGI. The CDR3 has 15 residues. The DNA of the CDR3 is TGTGCCAGCACCTCCCTCGGCCAGGGGAAGGAGACCCAGTACTTC. Amino acid sequence: CASTSLGQGKETQYF.

The chain recombines TRBV19 with TRBJ1-1; no reliable D call. The CDR3 is 16 residues long. V lost 3 bases and J lost 6, with 20 bases in between. Germline V gene sequence: CDR1 LNHDA, CDR2 SQIVND (reference sequence). CDR3 in amino acids: CASSIPLARTVSEAFF. In nucleotides, the CDR3 is TGTGCCAGTAGTATTCCCTTGGCAAGGACTGTCTCTGAAGCTTTCTTT.

This clone has more than one count but fewer than ten. The chain carries TRBV6-5 and TRBJ2-7; a weak D match, TRBD1 (6 bases). Trimming cost V 0 bases and J 0 bases, with 6 bases left between them. Germline V gene lookup returns CDR1 MNHEY and CDR2 SVGAGI. CDR3 size: 14 residues. This CDR3 is CASSYSDSSYEQYF. The DNA of the CDR3 is TGTGCCAGCAGTTACTCGGACAGCTCCTACGAGCAGTACTTC.

This clone was counted a few times. The V and J genes are TRBV2 and TRBJ1-2; D ambiguous. Germline V CDR1 and CDR2: SNHLY, FYNNEI. Trimming shortened V by 8 bases and J by 5 bases, and 33 bases separated the two germline ends. This CDR3 is built from 19 residues. The DNA of the CDR3 is TGTGCCAGCCCAAGTATTCAGCACGGTACTAGGTCACAGAAGTATGGCTACACCTTC. This translates into CASPSIQHGTRSQKYGYTF.

This rearrangement joins TRBV28 to TRBJ2-3, with a tentative D call TRBD2 (5 bases). This CDR3 has 14 amino acids. The V gene lost 2 bases and the J gene lost 2 bases, with 8 bases spanning the gap. CDR1 is MDHEN and CDR2 is SYDVKM in the germline V gene. The CDR3 DNA is TGTGCCAGCAGTTTAACGGGGTACACAGATACGCAGTATTTT. This codes for CASSLTGYTDTQYF.

This chain connects TRBV29-1 to TRBJ2-7, with a possible D match to TRBD1 (6 bases). Deletions cut 6 bases from V and 2 bases from J, with 11 bases between. The CDR3 loop spans 12 amino acids. Looked up from germline, CDR1 is SQVTM and CDR2 is ANQGSEA. The CDR3 region is CSVEDRAYEQYF. CDR3 DNA: TGCAGCGTCGAGGACAGAGCCTACGAGCAGTACTTC.

The sample holds one count of this clone. CDR3 in DNA: TGTGCCAGCACCGCGATGGGGGGAGGCACAGATACGCAGTATTTT. Residues: CASTAMGGGTDTQYF. V gene TRBV28 combines with J gene TRBJ2-3; maybe TRBD2 (6 bases). The CDR3 covers 15 residues. V was clipped by 7 bases and J by 1 base, with 15 bases between them. CDR1 MDHEN and CDR2 SYDVKM come from the germline V gene. The variable domain in full, completed from reference TRBV28 and TRBJ2-3, reads DVKVTQSSRYLVKRTGEKVFLECVQDMDHENMFWYRQDPGLGLRLIYFSYDVKMKEKGDIPEGYSVSREKKERFSLILESASTNQTSMYLCASTAMGGGTDTQYFGPGTRLTVL.

The chain has TRBV11-1 and TRBJ2-1; D not resolved. The CDR3 is 15 amino acids. CDR1 and CDR2 (germline): SGHAT, FQDESV (reference sequence). V was clipped by 3 bases and J by 4 bases, with 13 bases between them. As DNA, the CDR3 is TGTGCCAGCAGCTTGGGCTCACAAGCATACAATGAGCAGTTCTTC. Residues: CASSLGSQAYNEQFF. The variable domain in full, completed from reference TRBV11-1 and TRBJ2-1, reads EAEVAQSPRYKITEKSQAVAFWCDPISGHATLYWYRQILGQGPELLVQFQDESVVDDSQLPKDRFSAERLKGVDSTLKIQPAELGDSAMYLCASSLGSQAYNEQFFGPGTRLTVL.

Here the CDR3 reads CASSERGELFF. The CDR3 DNA reads as TGCGCCAGCAGTGAGCGGGGGGAGCTGTTTTTT. The rearrangement joins TRBV10-2 to TRBJ2-2; no clear D gene. CDR1 is WSHSY and CDR2 is SAAADI in the germline V gene. This CDR3 has 11 amino acids. The V and J ends lost 2 bases and 8 bases respectively, with 3 bases between them.

This clone was counted a single time. The rearrangement links TRBV5-6 to TRBJ1-2; 7 positions match TRBD1. The CDR3 runs 14 residues. After removal of 4 bases from V and 2 bases from J, the junction contained 5 bases not matched to a gene. Germline CDR1 is SGHDT and CDR2 is YYEEEE. The CDR3 DNA reads as TGTGCCAGCAGCCTATCGGGACAGAACTATGGCTACACCTTC. Its translation: CASSLSGQNYGYTF.

This clone was seen only a few times. The CDR3, as DNA: TGTGCCAGCAGCTTAAATACCTACAATGAGCAGTTCTTC. This gives the protein CASSLNTYNEQFF. This chain joins TRBV11-3 and TRBJ2-1; D is undetermined. Germline V gives CDR1 SGHNT, CDR2 YENEEA. This CDR3 has 13 amino acids. Trimming pared 2 bases from V and 2 bases from J, leaving 4 bases between.